This T cell receptor beta chain was documented in a study of blood T cell repertoires in COVID-19. Unmatched junction bases numbered 6, after V lost 5 bases and J lost 3 bases. The CDR3 runs to 15 residues. Germline-derived CDR1 and CDR2 are SGHVS and FQNEAQ. TCRdb's table, derived via immunoSEQ multiplex PCR, lists solely in-frame clones and lacks some. The sample yields some 200,000 clones, approximately 85% seen once. This clonotype originated in a man between 45 and 60 years old who had recovered from COVID-19. Sequencing input: peripheral blood. V gene TRBV7-8 combines with J gene TRBJ2-2; 7 bases are a match to TRBD2. CDR3 nucleotide sequence: TGTGCCAGCAGCCCGAGTCTAGCGGACACCGGGGAGCTGTTTTTT. Translation gives CASSPSLADTGELFF.